In this sample, the clone carrying this T cell receptor beta chain turned up once. This record comes from a study of cytomegalovirus exposure and HLA in healthy donors. V was clipped by 1 base and J by 8 bases; unmatched bases: 23. The CDR3 is 19 amino acids. In germline, CDR1 is SGHDT, CDR2 YYEEEE. Some clones are missing from TCRdb's copy, which holds only in-frame ones; the method was immunoSEQ multiplex PCR. The sample has approximately 220,000 clones; about 83% are singletons. This sequence was found in a man younger than 35 in good health and CMV-seronegative. V gene TRBV5-6 combines with J gene TRBJ2-5, with 7 bases aligning to TRBD1. Sequenced sample: PBMCs. In DNA, the CDR3 is TGTGCCAGCAGCTTGTCGAGAGTCGGTGGGACAGCGAAGTGGGACACCCAGTACTTC. Translating it yields CASSLSRVGGTAKWDTQYF.